These T cell receptor beta chains were read from a single sample in a study of T-cell reconstitution after alpha-beta-depleted transplantation in children. MiXCR, applied by TCRdb to the PCR reads, yields one record per CDR3 protein. The sample yields approximately 230,000 distinct CDR3 sequences, more than 20% seen once. The sample here was PBMCs, mostly from graft donor cells, taken 360 days after TCRalphabeta/CD19-depleted stem cell transplant. These receptors were collected from a female patient younger than 10 who had a stem cell transplant for congenital amegakaryocytic thrombocytopenia, so the T cells may come from the graft donor. CDR3s include the opening cysteine and the closing phenylalanine or tryptophan. A D gene is named only where the DNA matches it firmly. Clone size is shown for a subset of rows, as once, few, many or a class of expanded clone.

D,V,J,size,DNA,CDR3
TRBD1,TRBV15,TRBJ2-1,many,TGTGCCACCAGCAGAGGATACCTCGAGACAGGGGATAATGAGCAGTTCTTC,CATSRGYLETGDNEQFF
TRBD2,TRBV4-1,TRBJ2-2,-,TGCGCCAGCAGCCTGCGGACTAGCCCCACCGGGGAGCTGTTTTTT,CASSLRTSPTGELFF
-,TRBV10-3,TRBJ2-3,many,TGTGCCATCAGTGAGAGTCCGGCAAACACAGATACGCAGTATTTT,CAISESPANTDTQYF
-,TRBV20-1,TRBJ2-3,-,TGCAGTGCTAGCGACGGACTAAGAAACACAGATACGCAGTATTTT,CSASDGLRNTDTQYF
-,TRBV12-3/TRBV12-4,TRBJ1-1,few,TGTGCCAGCAGTGGGGGACAATATTACACTGAAGCTTTCTTT,CASSGGQYYTEAFF
-,TRBV12-3/TRBV12-4,TRBJ2-3,many,TGTGCCACCGGCCGAACAGATACGCAGTATTTT,CATGRTDTQYF
TRBD2,TRBV7-2,TRBJ2-7,once,TGTGCCAGCAGCGGGACTAGCGGGAATACCTACGAGCAGTACTTC,CASSGTSGNTYEQYF
-,TRBV12-3/TRBV12-4,TRBJ2-2,-,TGTGCCAGCAGTTTATTTAGGGGGACCGGGGAGCTGTTTTTT,CASSLFRGTGELFF
-,TRBV20-1,TRBJ2-3,few,TGCAGTGCTAGAGGAGGGGGGATTAGCACAGATACGCAGTATTTT,CSARGGGISTDTQYF
TRBD2,TRBV15,TRBJ2-1,many,TGTGCCACCAGTGACCTGGCACTAGCGGGGGACAATGAGCAGTTCTTC,CATSDLALAGDNEQFF
TRBD2,TRBV12-3/TRBV12-4,TRBJ2-2,many,TGTGCCAGCAGGGCCTCTAGCGGGGGGGCGGTCGGGGAGCTGTTTTTT,CASRASSGGAVGELFF
TRBD2,TRBV5-4,TRBJ2-1,-,TGTGCCTCCCAGGTTGGCGGGAGGGCCAAATCTAATGAGCAGTTCTTC,CASQVGGRAKSNEQFF
TRBD1,TRBV2,TRBJ2-3,few,TGTGCCAGCAGGTCTAGGACAGGTAGCACAGATACGCAGTATTTT,CASRSRTGSTDTQYF
-,TRBV21-1,TRBJ1-5,few,TGTGCCAGCAGCAATAGGGGACAGGCCCGGAATCAGCCCCAGCATTTT,CASSNRGQARNQPQHF
TRBD1,TRBV10-3,TRBJ2-1,few,TGTGCCATCAGGGCGGGACAGGGATACGCTGAGCAGTTCTTC,CAIRAGQGYAEQFF
TRBD1,TRBV2,TRBJ2-5,few,TGTGCCAGCAGGGGACAGGGAGAGACCCAGTACTTC,CASRGQGETQYF
-,TRBV5-1,TRBJ2-7,-,TGCGCCAGCAGCTTGGCGGGACATTTGGACGAGCAGTACTTC,CASSLAGHLDEQYF
-,TRBV7-3,TRBJ2-1,-,TGTGCCAGCAGCTTAAACCCCGGTTCCAATGAGCAGTTCTTC,CASSLNPGSNEQFF
-,TRBV5-1,TRBJ2-5,few,TGCGCCAGCACTTTGGGTGCGGGGTCCTACCAAGAGACCCAGTACTTC,CASTLGAGSYQETQYF
-,TRBV4-1,TRBJ2-1,few,TGCGCCAGCAGCCAAGAAGGAGGGGAAGGGCCCACAGGGGAGTTCTTC,CASSQEGGEGPTGEFF
TRBD1,TRBV20-1,TRBJ1-2,-,TGCAGTGCTAAAGACCCCTGGACAGGGTCTATCTATGGCTACACCTTC,CSAKDPWTGSIYGYTF
-,TRBV6-4,TRBJ2-1,few,TGTGCCAGTCGTCGAACCGGGGCCCATGAGCAGTTCTTC,CASRRTGAHEQFF
-,TRBV6-6,TRBJ1-6,-,TGTGCCAGCAGTCCTAGGGGCAATTCACCCCTCCACTTT,CASSPRGNSPLHF
-,TRBV12-5,TRBJ2-7,-,TGTGCTAGTGGTTTCTCGATCTACGAGCAGTACTTC,CASGFSIYEQYF
-,TRBV6-5,TRBJ1-4,-,TGTGCCAGCAGTTACCTAGGTGAGGGAGAGGGAAAACTGTTTTTT,CASSYLGEGEGKLFF
-,TRBV4-1,TRBJ1-1,-,TGCGCCAGCAGCCAAGATCCCCAGGGGCGGAACACTGAAGCTTTCTTT,CASSQDPQGRNTEAFF
TRBD1,TRBV24-1,TRBJ1-2,few,TGTGCCACCAGTGACCGCACGACAGGGGGGACCTTTGGCTACACCTTC,CATSDRTTGGTFGYTF
-,TRBV2,TRBJ2-7,-,TGTGCCAGCATTGATGGGGACACGTCGAGCTCCTACGAGCAGTACTTC,CASIDGDTSSSYEQYF
TRBD2,TRBV7-9,TRBJ2-3,few,TGTGCCAGCGAACTAGCGGGATCAGATACGCAGTATTTT,CASELAGSDTQYF
-,TRBV20-1,TRBJ1-1,many,TGCAGTGCCCCCGGGAGGGTCCCAATGAACACTGAAGCTTTCTTT,CSAPGRVPMNTEAFF
TRBD1,TRBV6-5,TRBJ1-4,few,TGTGCCAGCAGTTCGACAGGGTCAAATGAAAAACTGTTTTTT,CASSSTGSNEKLFF
-,TRBV11-2,TRBJ2-7,-,TGTGCCAGCAGCTTTAACAGGGGGGGCGAGCAGTACTTC,CASSFNRGGEQYF
TRBD2,TRBV28,TRBJ2-7,-,TGTGCCAGCGCTAGCGGAGGGGACTCCTACGAGCAGTACTTC,CASASGGDSYEQYF
-,TRBV7-8,TRBJ2-4,many,TGTGCCAGCAGCTTAGTAGGAGGGGTGGAAAACATTCAGTACTTC,CASSLVGGVENIQYF
TRBD2,TRBV29-1,TRBJ2-1,few,TGCAGCGGAAGGAAGCGGGGCCCCTACAATGAGCAGTTCTTC,CSGRKRGPYNEQFF
-,TRBV12-3/TRBV12-4,TRBJ1-5,-,TGTGCCAGCAGCATGACAGATTATAGCAATCAGCCCCAGCATTTT,CASSMTDYSNQPQHF
-,TRBV28,TRBJ2-7,many,TGTGCCAGCAGTTTATTTGCCGAGCAGTACTTC,CASSLFAEQYF
-,TRBV19,TRBJ2-5,-,TGTGCCAGTAGTATTGGGATCACCGGGATACAAGAGACCCAGTACTTC,CASSIGITGIQETQYF
TRBD1,TRBV28,TRBJ1-4,-,TGTGCCAGCAGTTTCCCCGGCAGGGGGCGCGGAAAACTGTTTTTT,CASSFPGRGRGKLFF
-,TRBV25-1,TRBJ2-1,-,TGTGCCAGCAGTGAAACTCGCCAGATCAGTGAGCAGTTCTTC,CASSETRQISEQFF
-,TRBV12-3/TRBV12-4,TRBJ2-2,-,TGTGCCAGCAGTTTAGGCGGAGGTCTGCTCACCGGGGAGCTGTTTTTT,CASSLGGGLLTGELFF
TRBD1,TRBV24-1,TRBJ2-5,-,TGTGCCACCAGTGATCCCGACAGGGAACGGGAGACCCAGTACTTC,CATSDPDRERETQYF
-,TRBV4-2,TRBJ1-2,-,TGTGCCAGCAGCCAAGCGGACACCCACAACTATGGCTACACCTTC,CASSQADTHNYGYTF
-,TRBV4-2,TRBJ2-2,-,TGTGCCAGCAGCCGAGAACAGGGGAGCGGGATGAACACCGGGGAGCTGTTTTTT,CASSREQGSGMNTGELFF
TRBD1,TRBV20-1,TRBJ2-1,few,TGCAGTGCTAGGGACAGGGGACCCTACAATGAGCAGTTCTTC,CSARDRGPYNEQFF
-,TRBV6-5,TRBJ1-1,-,TGTGCCAGCAGTTACTTTCCCGAGGCTGAAGCTTTCTTT,CASSYFPEAEAFF
TRBD1,TRBV5-1,TRBJ1-1,-,TGCGCCAGCAGCCGGGACAGGGGCGAGGACACTGAAGCTTTCTTT,CASSRDRGEDTEAFF
TRBD1,TRBV28,TRBJ2-7,-,TGTGCCAGCAGTCTCCCCGGAACAGGGGGCGCCGAGCAGTACTTC,CASSLPGTGGAEQYF
TRBD2,TRBV15,TRBJ2-5,-,TGTGCCACGGGACTAGCGGGAGAGGGGGAGACCCAGTACTTC,CATGLAGEGETQYF